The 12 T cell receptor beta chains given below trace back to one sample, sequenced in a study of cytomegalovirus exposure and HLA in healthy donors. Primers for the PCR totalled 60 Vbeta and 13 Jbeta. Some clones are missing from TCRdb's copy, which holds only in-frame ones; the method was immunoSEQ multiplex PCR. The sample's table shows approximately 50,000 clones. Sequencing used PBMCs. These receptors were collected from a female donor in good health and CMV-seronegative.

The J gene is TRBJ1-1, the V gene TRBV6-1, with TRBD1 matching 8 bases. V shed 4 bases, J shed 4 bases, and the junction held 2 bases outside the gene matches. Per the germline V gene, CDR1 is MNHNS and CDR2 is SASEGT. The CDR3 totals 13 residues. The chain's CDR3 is CASSVTGGTEAFF. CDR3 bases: TGTGCCAGCAGTGTAACAGGGGGCACTGAAGCTTTCTTT.

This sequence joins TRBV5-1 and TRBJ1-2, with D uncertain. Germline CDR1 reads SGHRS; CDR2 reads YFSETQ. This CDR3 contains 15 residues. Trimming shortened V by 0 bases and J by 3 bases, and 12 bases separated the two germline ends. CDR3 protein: CASSLVPDTHYGYTF. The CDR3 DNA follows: TGCGCCAGCAGCTTGGTCCCAGACACGCACTATGGCTACACCTTC.

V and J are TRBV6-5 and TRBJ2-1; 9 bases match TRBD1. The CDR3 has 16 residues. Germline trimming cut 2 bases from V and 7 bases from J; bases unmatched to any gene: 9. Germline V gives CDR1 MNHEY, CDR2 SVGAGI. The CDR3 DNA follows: TGTGCCAGCAGTTACCCCCGAGACAGGGGGAAGAATGAGCAGTTCTTC. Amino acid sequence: CASSYPRDRGKNEQFF.

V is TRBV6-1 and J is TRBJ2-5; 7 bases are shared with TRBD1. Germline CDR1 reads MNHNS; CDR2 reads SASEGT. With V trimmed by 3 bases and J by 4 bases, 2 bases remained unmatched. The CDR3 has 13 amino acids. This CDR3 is CASSDTGVETQYF. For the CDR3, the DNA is TGTGCCAGCAGTGATACAGGGGTAGAGACCCAGTACTTC.

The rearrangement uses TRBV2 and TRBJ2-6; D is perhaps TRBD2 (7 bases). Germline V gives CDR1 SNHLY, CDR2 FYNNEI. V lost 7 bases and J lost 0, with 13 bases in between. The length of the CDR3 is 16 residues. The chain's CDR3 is CASTPRGGSGANVLTF. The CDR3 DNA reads TGTGCCAGCACCCCGAGGGGGGGCTCTGGGGCCAACGTCCTGACTTTC.

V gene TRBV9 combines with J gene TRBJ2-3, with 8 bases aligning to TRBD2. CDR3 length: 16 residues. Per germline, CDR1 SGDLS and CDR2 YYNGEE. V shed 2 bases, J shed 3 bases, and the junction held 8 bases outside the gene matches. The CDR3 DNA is TGTGCCAGCAGCGTTCAGGGACTAGGATCAACAGATACGCAGTATTTT. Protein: CASSVQGLGSTDTQYF.

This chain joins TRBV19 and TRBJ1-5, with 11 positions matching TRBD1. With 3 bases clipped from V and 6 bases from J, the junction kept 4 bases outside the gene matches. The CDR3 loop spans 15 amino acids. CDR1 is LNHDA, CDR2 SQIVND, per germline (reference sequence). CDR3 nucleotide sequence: TGTGCCAGTAGTATGGGGACAGGGGGGATTCAGCCCCAGCATTTT. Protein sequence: CASSMGTGGIQPQHF.

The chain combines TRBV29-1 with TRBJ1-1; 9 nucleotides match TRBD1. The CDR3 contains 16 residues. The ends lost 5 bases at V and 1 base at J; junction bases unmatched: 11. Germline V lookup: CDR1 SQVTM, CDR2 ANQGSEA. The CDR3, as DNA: TGCAGCGTTTATCCATATGGGACAGGGAAGAACACTGAAGCTTTCTTT. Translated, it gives CSVYPYGTGKNTEAFF.

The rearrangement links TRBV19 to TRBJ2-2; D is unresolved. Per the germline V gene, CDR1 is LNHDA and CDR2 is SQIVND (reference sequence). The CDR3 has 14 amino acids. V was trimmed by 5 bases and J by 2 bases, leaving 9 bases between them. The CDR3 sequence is CASSPPGNTGELFF. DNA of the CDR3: TGTGCCAGTAGTCCCCCAGGCAACACCGGGGAGCTGTTTTTT.

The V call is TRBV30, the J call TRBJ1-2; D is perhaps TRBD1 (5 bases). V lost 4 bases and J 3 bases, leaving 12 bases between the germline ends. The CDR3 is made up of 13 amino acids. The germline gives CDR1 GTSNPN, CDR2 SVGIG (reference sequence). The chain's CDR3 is CAWTLGGDYGYTF. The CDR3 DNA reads TGTGCCTGGACCCTAGGAGGGGACTATGGCTACACCTTC.

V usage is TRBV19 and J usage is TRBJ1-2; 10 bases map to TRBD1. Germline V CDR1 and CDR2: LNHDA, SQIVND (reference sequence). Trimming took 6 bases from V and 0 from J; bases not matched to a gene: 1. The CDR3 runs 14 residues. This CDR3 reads CASRGQGSNYGYTF. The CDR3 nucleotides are TGTGCCAGTAGGGGACAGGGGTCTAACTATGGCTACACCTTC.

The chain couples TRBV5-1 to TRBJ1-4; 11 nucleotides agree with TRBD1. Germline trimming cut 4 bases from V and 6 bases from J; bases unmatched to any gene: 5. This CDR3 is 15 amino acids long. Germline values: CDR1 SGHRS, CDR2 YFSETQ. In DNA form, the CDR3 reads TGCGCCAGCAGCCCGGACAGGGGGCTTGATGAAAAACTGTTTTTT. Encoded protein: CASSPDRGLDEKLFF.